Sequencing of this T cell receptor beta chain was carried out in a study of blood T cell repertoires in COVID-19. Turning to the study itself: Italy, Spain and the United States were the sources of the convalescent and acute COVID-19 samples. Sample material is recorded as cDNA or gDNA derived from T cells, B-cell-depleted T cells, or PBMCs.

Under the authors' procedure: The authors estimated nucleated cell counts from reference gene primer amplification. Sequencing was performed with immunoSEQ multiplex PCR; in TCRdb, only in-frame clones are kept and a portion is missing. The DNA was the basis for D and trimming; V, J and clone size are from that table. This table has fewer than 8,500 clones, 89% appearing once. Germline assignment: CDR1 MNHNS and CDR2 SASEGT. Trimming removed 3 bases at V and 3 bases at J, with 15 bases between. CDR3 length: 16 residues. The clonotype comes from a man between 65 and 79 years old with active COVID-19. This rearrangement joins TRBV6-1 to TRBJ2-1; weak D call: TRBD2 (5 bases). The sample taken for sequencing was peripheral blood. CDR3 nucleotides: TGTGCCAGCAGTGAGCTGTGGCGGGCAAGCTACAATGAGCAGTTCTTC. It translates to CASSELWRASYNEQFF.